This T cell receptor (beta chain) emerged from a study of tumour-infiltrating T cells in Burkitt lymphoma. On the study more broadly: Patients covered every epidemiological subtype of Burkitt lymphoma. Overall and progression-free survival were predicted by productive clonality.

The CDR3 extends over 15 amino acids. CDR1 is SGHRS and CDR2 is YFSETQ in the germline V gene. Trimming cost V 0 bases and J 5 bases; bases outside gene matches: 1. A note on this clone: As yet, its antigen is unknown.

Assay: immunoSEQ multiplex PCR; the TCRdb copy retains only in-frame clones and omits some. The sample has tens of thousands of clones, roughly 30% seen once. General study results and limits: Several public clonotypes were shared across many Burkitt lymphoma patients.

This TCR was sampled from a human donor with Burkitt lymphoma. What was sequenced was tumor tissue. The chain uses TRBV5-1 and TRBJ1-6; 8 positions agree with TRBD1. The CDR3 loop is CASSLEQGDNSPLHF. The CDR3 nucleotides read TGCGCCAGCAGCTTGGAACAGGGGGATAATTCACCCCTCCACTTT.